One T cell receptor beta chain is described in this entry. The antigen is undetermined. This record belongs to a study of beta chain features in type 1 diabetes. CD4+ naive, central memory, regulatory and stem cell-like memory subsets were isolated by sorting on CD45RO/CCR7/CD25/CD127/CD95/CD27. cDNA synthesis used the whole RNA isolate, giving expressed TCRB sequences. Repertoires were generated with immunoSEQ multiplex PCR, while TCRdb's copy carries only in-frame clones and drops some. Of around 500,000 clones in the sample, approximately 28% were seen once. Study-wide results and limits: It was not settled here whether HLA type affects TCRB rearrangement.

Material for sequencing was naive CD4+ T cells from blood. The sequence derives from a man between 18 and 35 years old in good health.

The CDR3: CAWSVKAFF. The CDR3 DNA reads as TGTGCCTGGAGTGTAAAAGCTTTCTTT. The genes are TRBV30 and TRBJ1-1; D unresolved. This CDR3 comprises 9 residues. Germline V gene lookup returns CDR1 GTSNPN and CDR2 SVGIG (reference sequence). Trimming took 0 bases from V and 9 from J, leaving 2 bases between them.